This T cell receptor (beta chain) was identified during a study of post-analysis software for immune sequencing data. Study summary: Multiple sclerosis in the patients followed relapsing-remitting, secondary progressive and progressive-relapsing courses.

Findings and limits, study-wide: Patients carried five TRBV segments more frequently than controls did, and TRBV5-6, TRBV5-1 and TRBV20-1 were among them. Patients with multiple sclerosis recorded significantly lower normalized Chao1 diversity than controls, the study found.

TCR beta cDNA libraries had unique molecular identifiers. TCRdb re-called the PCR reads through MiXCR, storing one row per CDR3 protein. The data hold some 890,000 distinct CDR3 sequences, with around 50% observed a single time. Comment on this clonotype: Its cognate antigen is unknown.

CDR1 and CDR2 from the germline V gene are SNHLY and FYNNEI. The CDR3 extends over 13 amino acids. V was pared by 3 bases and J by 8 bases, with 4 bases of the junction left unmatched. Sequenced material: blood. The chain links TRBV2 to TRBJ2-4; 7 bases line up with TRBD2. The clonotype was recovered from a girl aged 5-17 years with multiple sclerosis. The CDR3 is CASSDVGGDIQYF. As DNA, the CDR3 is TGTGCCAGCAGTGACGTGGGAGGGGACATTCAGTACTTC.